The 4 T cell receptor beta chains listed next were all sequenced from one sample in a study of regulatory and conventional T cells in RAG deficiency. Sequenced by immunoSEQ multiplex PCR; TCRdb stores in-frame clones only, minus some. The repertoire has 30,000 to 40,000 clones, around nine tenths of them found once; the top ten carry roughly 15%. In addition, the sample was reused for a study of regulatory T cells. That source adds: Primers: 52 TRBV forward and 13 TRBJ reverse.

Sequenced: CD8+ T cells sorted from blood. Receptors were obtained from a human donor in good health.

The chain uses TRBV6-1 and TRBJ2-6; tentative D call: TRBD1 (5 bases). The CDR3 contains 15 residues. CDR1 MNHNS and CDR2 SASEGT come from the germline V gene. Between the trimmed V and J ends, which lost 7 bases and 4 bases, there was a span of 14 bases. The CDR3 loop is CASNPTATGANVLTF. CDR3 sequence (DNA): TGTGCCAGCAACCCGACAGCTACAGGGGCCAACGTCCTGACTTTC.

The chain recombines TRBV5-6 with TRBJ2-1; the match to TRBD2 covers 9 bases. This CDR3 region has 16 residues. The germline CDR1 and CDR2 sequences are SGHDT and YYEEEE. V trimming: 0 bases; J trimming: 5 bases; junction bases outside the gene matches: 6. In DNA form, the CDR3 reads TGTGCCAGCAGCTTGGGGGGGCTAGCGGGGCACAATGAGCAGTTCTTC. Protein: CASSLGGLAGHNEQFF.

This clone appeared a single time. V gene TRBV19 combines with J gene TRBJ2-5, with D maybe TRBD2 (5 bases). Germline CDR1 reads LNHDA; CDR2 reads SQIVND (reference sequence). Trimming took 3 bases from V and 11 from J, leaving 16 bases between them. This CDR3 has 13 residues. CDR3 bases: TGTGCCAGTAGTATTCGAGCGTCGGAGGAGCAGTACTTC. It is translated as CASSIRASEEQYF.

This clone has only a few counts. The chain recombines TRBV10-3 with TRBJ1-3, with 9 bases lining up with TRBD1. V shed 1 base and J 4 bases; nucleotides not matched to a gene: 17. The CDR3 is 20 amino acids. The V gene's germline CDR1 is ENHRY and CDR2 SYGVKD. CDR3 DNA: TGTGCCATCAGTGAGTTGCTCCTCTCCGGGACAGGGTTTGCGGGAAACACCATATATTTT. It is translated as CAISELLLSGTGFAGNTIYF.